The subject of this entry is one TCR beta chain. Its antigen remains unknown. The junction and the germline gene differ at one end; a read error may be behind it. This sample also contains other DNA sequences that code for the same CDR3. The germline gives CDR1 SGHAT, CDR2 FQNNGV. The CDR3 spans 15 residues. Before sequencing took place, the ViraFEST assay used viral peptide pools to expand antigen-specific CD4+ T cells. Cultured cells yielded isolated CD4+ T cells after less than 11 days. According to the study, vaccine recipients showed no prior SARS-CoV-2 infection and negative nucleocapsid antibodies. With approximately 9.6 ug/ml peptides and 7.5 to 10 IU/ml IL-2, over 1.5 million PBMC per well were cultured. Cultures received IL-2 medium that replaced half the medium on days 3 and 7. The sample comes from a study of vaccination effects on CD4 cells after COVID-19. The method was immunoSEQ multiplex PCR; TCRdb's version includes in-frame clones alone and lacks a portion of them. This table has 77,000 or so clones, 78% appearing once.

The TCR sequence derives from a human donor who received a COVID-19 vaccine. The rearrangement joins TRBV11-2 to TRBJ1-1; unclear D gene. The sequenced sample was CD4+ T cells from PBMCs cultured with SARS-CoV-2 spike peptides, obtained before COVID-19 vaccination. CDR3 residues: CASSLGSSRFTEAFF. CDR3 nucleotide sequence: TGTGCTAGCAGCTTGGGATCCTCTAGGTTCACTGAAGCTTTCTTT. The complete variable domain, with remaining parts taken from reference TRBV11-2 and TRBJ1-1, reads EAGVAQSPRYKIIEKRQSVAFWCNPISGHATLYWYQQILGQGPKLLIQFQNNGVVDDSQLPKDRFSAERLKGVDSTLKIQPAKLEDSAVYLCASSLGSSRFTEAFFGQGTRLTVV.